The present entry profiles one T cell receptor beta chain with its context. Its antigen is undetermined. Extraction of RNA preceded its reverse transcription into cDNA, which served as the sequencing template. The data were produced by immunoSEQ multiplex PCR, yet TCRdb's version contains in-frame clones alone and is incomplete. The profile shows some 170,000 clones, roughly 53% of them singletons. This entry is derived from a study of CD8+ T cells in alopecia areata. Whole-study findings and limits: Researchers reported that TCR sharing among patients proved less clear than in mice, possibly HLA-linked. Treatment with tofacitinib significantly lowered scalp clonality and reduced expanded CD8+ clones among the top 100.

As to treatment: oral pan-JAK inhibitor, 5-10 mg twice daily. Peripheral blood and lesional scalp punch biopsies came from alopecia areata patients. The TCR was taken from a human donor with alopecia areata. The material was CD8+ T cells sorted from blood, obtained at week 24, from a patient treated with tofacitinib.

The CDR3 DNA follows: TGCGCCAGCACCCTTGGCACTGAAGCTTTCTTT. Amino acid sequence: CASTLGTEAFF. The chain uses TRBV5-1 and TRBJ1-1; D remains ambiguous. Germline loops: CDR1 SGHRS, CDR2 YFSETQ. The CDR3 spans 11 residues. Trimming took off 6 bases at V and 4 bases at J, with 7 bases between the two ends.